Below are 10 T cell receptor beta chains sequenced from a single sample in a study of T cells after yellow fever vaccination. Using its own MiXCR run on the 5' RACE reads, TCRdb lists one record per CDR3 protein. The repertoire includes around 310,000 distinct CDR3 sequences, almost 4% of them detected once, and 20% to 25% sits in the top ten. The specimen comprised PBMCs, sampled 5 days after the yellow fever booster vaccination. Source of these receptors: a man aged 18-30 years who received the YFV17D yellow fever vaccine.

This clonotype was seen repeatedly, ten times or more. CDR3 region: CASSSPLGRKYGYTF. The CDR3 DNA reads as TGTGCCAGCAGCTCACCCCTGGGGAGGAAATATGGCTACACCTTC. The J gene is TRBJ1-2, the V gene TRBV11-2; D is ambiguous. Germline V lookup: CDR1 SGHAT, CDR2 FQNNGV. With 4 bases removed from V and 5 bases from J, the gap between germline ends came to 17 bases. This CDR3 spans 15 amino acids.

This clonotype has only a few counts. The gene calls are TRBV5-1 and TRBJ2-6; D perhaps matches TRBD1 (5 bases). CDR1 and CDR2 from the germline V gene are SGHRS and YFSETQ. Trimming removed 3 bases at V and 1 base at J, with 14 bases between. The CDR3 loop spans 17 amino acids. CDR3 sequence reads: CASSYLTDRSGANVLTF. The CDR3 coding sequence is TGCGCCAGCAGCTACTTGACAGATAGGTCTGGGGCCAACGTCCTGACTTTC.

This clonotype was observed a few times. The CDR3 region has the DNA TGCAGTGCTAGGGTCGCAGGGGGTAGTCAGCCCCAGCATTTT. It translates to CSARVAGGSQPQHF. The chain employs TRBV20-1 and TRBJ1-5; the match to TRBD1 covers 7 bases. V was pared by 3 bases and J by 6 bases, with 8 bases of the junction left unmatched. Looked up from germline, CDR1 is DFQATT and CDR2 is SNEGSKA (reference sequence). The CDR3 sequence is 14 residues long.

The V gene is TRBV27, the J gene TRBJ1-5, with unresolved D. In germline, CDR1 is MNHEY, CDR2 SMNVEV (reference sequence). V was shortened by 3 bases and J by 5 bases, with 11 bases between the two germline ends. The CDR3 has 14 residues. DNA of the CDR3: TGTGCCAGCAGTTTGCGGGAGTGGGATCAGCCCCAGCATTTT. Amino acid sequence: CASSLREWDQPQHF.

The sample holds many counts of this clonotype. The V call is TRBV18, the J call TRBJ2-7; TRBD1 matches 9 bases. Germline trimming cut 2 bases from V and 10 bases from J; bases unmatched to any gene: 6. CDR1 is KGHSH, CDR2 LQKENI, per germline. The CDR3 extends over 13 amino acids. CDR3 DNA sequence: TGTGCCAGCTCACCAGGGACAGGGCCGGCCCAGTACGTC. Amino acids: CASSPGTGPAQYV.

The CDR3 bases are TGTGCCAGCGGTGGGGAGTATAGCAATCAGCCCCAGCATTTT. It translates to CASGGEYSNQPQHF. J is TRBJ1-5 and V is TRBV6-6; D ambiguous. V lost 8 bases, J lost 0 bases, and 11 bases lay in between. Per germline, CDR1 MNHNY and CDR2 SVGAGI (reference sequence). The CDR3 sequence is 14 residues long.

The J gene is TRBJ2-3, the V gene TRBV9; 7 bases map to TRBD2. The CDR3 consists of 18 residues. The V gene end was trimmed by 3 bases and the J gene end by 4 bases; junction bases not matched to a gene: 17. Germline CDR1 reads SGDLS; CDR2 reads YYNGEE. CDR3: CASSALPGERGESDTQYF. DNA for the CDR3: TGTGCCAGCAGCGCACTCCCTGGGGAGCGGGGAGAGTCAGATACGCAGTATTTT. The variable domain in full, with the rest retrieved from reference TRBV9 and TRBJ2-3, is DSGVTQTPKHLITATGQRVTLRCSPRSGDLSVYWYQQSLDQGLQFLIQYYNGEERAKGNILERFSAQQFPDLHSELNLSSLELGDSALYFCASSALPGERGESDTQYFGPGTRLTVL.

The CDR3 region has the DNA TGTGCCAGCAGCTTAGTTGCGACTAGCGGCTTCACAGATACGCAGTATTTT. It translates to CASSLVATSGFTDTQYF. The gene calls are TRBV7-8 and TRBJ2-3, with 9 bases aligning to TRBD2. Losses at the gene ends were 1 base for V and 2 bases for J; bases not matched to a gene: 7. Germline V CDR1 and CDR2: SGHVS, FQNEAQ. The CDR3 length is 17 residues.

The sample holds many counts of this clonotype. The genes are TRBV7-9 and TRBJ2-2, with D perhaps matching TRBD1 (6 bases). The V end was cut by 7 bases, the J end by 4 bases, with 22 bases between. The CDR3 contains 17 residues. Germline lookup yields CDR1 SEHNR and CDR2 FQNEAQ (reference sequence). This CDR3 is CASTPGAASRGTGELFF. In DNA, the CDR3 is TGTGCCAGCACCCCAGGGGCCGCCTCCCGAGGCACCGGGGAGCTGTTTTTT.

CDR3 DNA sequence: TGTGCCAGCAGTATACAGGGTTTACCCCAGCATTTT. Its protein product is CASSIQGLPQHF. The genes are TRBV2 and TRBJ1-5, with TRBD1 as a possible D gene (6 bases). Germline V gene sequence: CDR1 SNHLY, CDR2 FYNNEI. The CDR3 runs to 12 residues. Trimming took 5 bases from V and 10 from J, leaving 12 bases between them.